These 8 T cell receptor beta chains were sequenced from one sample in a study of cytomegalovirus exposure and HLA in healthy donors. The PCR employed 60 Vbeta primers together with 13 Jbeta primers. Generated by immunoSEQ multiplex PCR, the TCRdb table keeps only in-frame clones and is missing some. The table records some 140,000 clones, over 50% of them present only once. Sequencing was carried out using PBMCs. The receptors shown here come from a human donor in good health.

The gene calls are TRBV27 and TRBJ2-3, with 8 bases matching TRBD1. Losses at the gene ends were 5 bases for V and 2 bases for J; bases not matched to a gene: 6. This CDR3 is built from 15 residues. CDR1 is MNHEY, CDR2 SMNVEV, per germline (reference sequence). CDR3 coding DNA: TGTGCCAGCAGTCCTCGGACAGGGAACACAGATACGCAGTATTTT. This codes for CASSPRTGNTDTQYF.

This chain joins TRBV5-1 and TRBJ2-7; tentative D call: TRBD2 (7 bases). This CDR3 region has 17 residues. V shed 3 bases and J shed 2 bases, with 21 bases lying between them. The germline V gene has CDR1 SGHRS and CDR2 YFSETQ. CDR3 nucleotides: TGCGCCAGCAGCTGGGGCCCGGGGGAGGGGGGGGCCTACGAGCAGTACTTC. Translation: CASSWGPGEGGAYEQYF.

J is TRBJ2-1 and V is TRBV10-3; a weak D match, TRBD2 (6 bases). The germline CDR1 and CDR2 sequences are ENHRY and SYGVKD. The CDR3 is 16 residues long. Trimming removed 6 bases from V and 2 bases from J, with 17 bases in between. DNA for the CDR3: TGTGCCATCAGGGCGGGGAGCCCGGCACCCTACAATGAGCAGTTCTTC. Amino acid sequence: CAIRAGSPAPYNEQFF.

This clone was seen only once. The V and J genes are TRBV10-1 and TRBJ1-1; 11 bases are a match to TRBD1. The CDR3 is 13 residues long. The junction had 3 bases not matched to a gene; V was cut back by 7 bases and J by 5 bases. Germline CDR1 and CDR2: WNHNN and SYGVQD (reference sequence). The CDR3, as DNA: TGCGCCAGCAAAGGACAGGGGGCAACTGAAGCTTTCTTT. Translated: CASKGQGATEAFF.

V is TRBV4-1 and J is TRBJ1-2, with D perhaps TRBD1 (6 bases). Looked up from germline, CDR1 is MGHRA and CDR2 is YSYEKL. With 0 bases removed from V and 4 bases from J, the gap between germline ends came to 21 bases. The CDR3 spans 18 residues. In nucleotides, the CDR3 is TGCGCCAGCAGCCAAGAACCTGGACAGAAAAAGGTGGGCTATGGCTACACCTTC. Protein: CASSQEPGQKKVGYGYTF.

V gene TRBV28 combines with J gene TRBJ1-2, with D possibly matching TRBD1 (6 bases). There are 12 residues in the CDR3. The germline gives CDR1 MDHEN, CDR2 SYDVKM. The V end lost 2 bases, the J end lost 8 bases, and 9 bases lay between the germline ends. The CDR3 sequence is CASSLADRGYTF. As DNA, the CDR3 is TGTGCCAGCAGTTTAGCGGACAGAGGCTACACCTTC.

J is TRBJ2-1 and V is TRBV27; TRBD2 matches at 7 bases. CDR1 MNHEY and CDR2 SMNVEV come from the germline V gene (reference sequence). The trim removed 3 bases at V and 7 bases at J, leaving 6 bases unmatched. The CDR3 has 14 amino acids. The CDR3 DNA is TGTGCCAGCAGTTTGACCGGGACTACGAATGAGCAGTTCTTC. Translation gives CASSLTGTTNEQFF.

The gene calls are TRBV29-1 and TRBJ2-5; TRBD1 agrees at 7 bases. Germline V CDR1 and CDR2: SQVTM, ANQGSEA. The V gene end was trimmed by 7 bases and the J gene end by 7 bases; junction bases not matched to a gene: 12. The CDR3 length is 13 residues. The CDR3 loop is CSGGQRGLGTQYF. The DNA of the CDR3 is TGCAGCGGGGGACAGAGGGGGTTAGGGACCCAGTACTTC.